This record looks at one T cell receptor beta chain sequence and its context. Original processing methods: Estimated nucleated cell counts came from reference gene primer amplification. Libraries were prepared by immunoSEQ multiplex PCR; TCRdb keeps only in-frame clonotypes and omits some of them. That table gives V, J and clone size, and the DNA gave D and trimming. The top ten clones hold roughly 7.3% of a sample with 120,000 to 150,000 clones, around 82% of them seen once. The sample belongs to a study of blood T cell repertoires in COVID-19. The sample was peripheral blood. This TCR came from a human donor in a cohort sampled during active COVID-19.

CDR3 region: CASSLGTGRGANVLTF. Written as DNA, the CDR3 is TGTGCCAGCAGCTTGGGAACAGGGCGCGGGGCCAACGTCCTGACTTTC. This chain connects TRBV5-4 to TRBJ2-6; possibly TRBD1 for D (6 bases). CDR1 is SGHNT, CDR2 YYREEE, per germline (reference sequence). Trimming took 0 bases from V and 4 from J, leaving 11 bases between them. This CDR3 has 16 residues.